The text below deals with one TCR beta chain. What it binds is not known. Both 60 Vbeta primers and 13 Jbeta primers went into the PCR. The method was immunoSEQ multiplex PCR; TCRdb's version includes in-frame clones alone and lacks a portion of them. The sample carries 100,000 or so clones, 70% to 85% recorded once. Healthy bone marrow donors made up the donors. The data are from a study of cytomegalovirus exposure and HLA in healthy donors. V was pared by 0 bases and J by 4 bases, with 13 bases between. The CDR3 is 15 residues long. Broader study findings: Most sequenced TCRs were rare (though some public TCRs occurred in many donors). In a later analysis, TCR beta V- and J-gene trimming was associated with a missense DCLRE1C variant. Previously analyzed data showed that most TCR beta V segments were productive at a frequency of about 87% or about 30%.

Sequencing was performed on PBMCs. The clonotype originates from a man between 18 and 35 years old in good health and CMV-seronegative. This sequence joins TRBV23-1 and TRBJ2-7; TRBD1 is a possible D gene (6 bases). TRBV23-1 is known as an ORF, though its function is uncertain. CDR3 region: CASSQSRGKEYEQYF. CDR3 in DNA: TGCGCCAGCAGTCAATCGAGGGGGAAGGAGTACGAGCAGTACTTC.